Listed below are T cell receptor beta chains from one sample, sequenced in a study of T cell responses to AZD1222 COVID-19 vaccine. The method was immunoSEQ multiplex PCR; TCRdb's version includes in-frame clones alone and lacks a portion of them. Of 70,000 to 90,000 clones listed, around 90% are singletons. The specimen comprised peripheral blood, sampled on day 0 of AZD1222 vaccination. These receptors came from an adult in good health. CDR3s include the opening cysteine and the closing phenylalanine or tryptophan. Each record gives: D gene, J gene, clone size, V gene, CDR3 DNA, CDR3 protein. A D gene is named only where the DNA matches it firmly. Some rows have no size entry. The others give once, few or many, or a class for an expanded clone.

d_call: TRBD1; j_call: TRBJ1-6; clone_size: NA; v_call: TRBV27; cdr3_nt: TGTGCCAGCAGTTTAGACAGGGGGAATTCACCCCTCCACTTT; cdr3_aa: CASSLDRGNSPLHF
d_call: NA; j_call: TRBJ1-2; clone_size: once; v_call: TRBV5-4; cdr3_nt: TGTGCCAGCAGCTTGGCCGTGACAGTACCCTATGGCTACACCTTC; cdr3_aa: CASSLAVTVPYGYTF
d_call: NA; j_call: TRBJ2-7; clone_size: NA; v_call: TRBV7-3; cdr3_nt: TGTGCCAGCAGCCGAGCAGGGGGGGAAGGCGAGCAGTACTTC; cdr3_aa: CASSRAGGEGEQYF
d_call: TRBD1; j_call: TRBJ1-2; clone_size: NA; v_call: TRBV19; cdr3_nt: TGTGCCAGTAGTCGGGACAGGGTGGTTGGCTATGGCTACACCTTC; cdr3_aa: CASSRDRVVGYGYTF
d_call: NA; j_call: TRBJ2-7; clone_size: NA; v_call: TRBV27; cdr3_nt: TGTGCCAGCACCCCCCGGACGGGACCCTACGAGCAGTACTTC; cdr3_aa: CASTPRTGPYEQYF
d_call: NA; j_call: TRBJ1-3; clone_size: NA; v_call: TRBV30; cdr3_nt: TGTGCCTGGAGTGAGAGAAACACCATATATTTT; cdr3_aa: CAWSERNTIYF
d_call: NA; j_call: TRBJ1-2; clone_size: NA; v_call: TRBV30; cdr3_nt: TGTGCCTGGAGTGTAGGGGGGTACGGCTACACCTTC; cdr3_aa: CAWSVGGYGYTF
d_call: TRBD1; j_call: TRBJ2-1; clone_size: NA; v_call: TRBV5-4; cdr3_nt: TGTGCCAGCAGCTTGAGACAGGGCGATGAGCAGTTCTTC; cdr3_aa: CASSLRQGDEQFF
d_call: NA; j_call: TRBJ1-2; clone_size: NA; v_call: TRBV3-1/TRBV3-2; cdr3_nt: TGTGCCAGCAGCCAAGCGGGGGGGCTGACTGGCTACACCTTC; cdr3_aa: CASSQAGGLTGYTF
d_call: NA; j_call: TRBJ1-1; clone_size: few; v_call: TRBV18; cdr3_nt: TGTGCCAGCTCACCACGGGCCCAAGCAGGGGACACTGAAGCTTTCTTT; cdr3_aa: CASSPRAQAGDTEAFF
d_call: NA; j_call: TRBJ1-2; clone_size: NA; v_call: TRBV30; cdr3_nt: TGTGCCTGGAGTGTGTCTTTCGGTGATGGCTACACCTTC; cdr3_aa: CAWSVSFGDGYTF
d_call: TRBD1; j_call: TRBJ1-5; clone_size: NA; v_call: TRBV18; cdr3_nt: TGTGCCAGCTCCCAGGGGGCCGACAATCAGCCCCAGCATTTT; cdr3_aa: CASSQGADNQPQHF
d_call: TRBD1; j_call: TRBJ1-2; clone_size: once; v_call: TRBV18; cdr3_nt: TGTGCCAGCTCACCAGGAGGACAGGGTAACTATGGCTACACCTTC; cdr3_aa: CASSPGGQGNYGYTF